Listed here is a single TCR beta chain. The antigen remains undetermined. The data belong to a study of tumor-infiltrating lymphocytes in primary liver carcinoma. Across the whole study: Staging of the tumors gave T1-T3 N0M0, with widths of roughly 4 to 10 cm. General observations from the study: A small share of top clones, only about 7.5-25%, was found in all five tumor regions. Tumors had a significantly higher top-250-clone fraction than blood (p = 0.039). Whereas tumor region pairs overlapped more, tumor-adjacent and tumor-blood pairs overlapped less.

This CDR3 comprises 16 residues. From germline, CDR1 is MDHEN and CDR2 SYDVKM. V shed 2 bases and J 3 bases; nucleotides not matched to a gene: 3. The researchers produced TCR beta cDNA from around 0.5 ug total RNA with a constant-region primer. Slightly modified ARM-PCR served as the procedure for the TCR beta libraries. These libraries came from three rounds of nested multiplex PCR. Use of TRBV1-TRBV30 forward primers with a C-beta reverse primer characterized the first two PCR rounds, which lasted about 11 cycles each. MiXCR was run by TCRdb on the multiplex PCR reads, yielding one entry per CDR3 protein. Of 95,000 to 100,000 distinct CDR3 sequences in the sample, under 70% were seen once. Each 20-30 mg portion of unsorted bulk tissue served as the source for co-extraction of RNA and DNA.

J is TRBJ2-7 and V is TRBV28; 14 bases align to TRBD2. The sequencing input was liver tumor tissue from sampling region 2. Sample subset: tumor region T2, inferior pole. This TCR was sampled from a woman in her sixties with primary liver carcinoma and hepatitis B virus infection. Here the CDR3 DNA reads TGTGCCAGCAGTTTAGGGACTAGCGGGAGTGGCTACGAGCAGTACTTC. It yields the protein CASSLGTSGSGYEQYF.